The text below deals with one TCR beta chain. The data originate from a study of blood T cell repertoires in COVID-19. Only in-frame clones appear in the TCRdb table, and some are missing; sequencing was by immunoSEQ multiplex PCR. The sample shows approximately 300,000 clones, nearly 90% of them seen only once. Trimming took off 6 bases at V and 8 bases at J, with 7 bases between the two ends. Germline V CDR1 and CDR2: MNHEY, SVGEGT. The CDR3 length is 10 residues. The chain carries TRBV6-2 or TRBV6-3 and TRBJ1-2; D remains ambiguous. Sequenced: PBMCs or T cells enriched from blood (not recorded which). This clonotype was sampled from a woman in her twenties or thirties who had recovered from COVID-19. CDR3 region: CASSNLGYTF. As DNA, the CDR3 is TGTGCCAGCAGCAACTTGGGCTACACCTTC.